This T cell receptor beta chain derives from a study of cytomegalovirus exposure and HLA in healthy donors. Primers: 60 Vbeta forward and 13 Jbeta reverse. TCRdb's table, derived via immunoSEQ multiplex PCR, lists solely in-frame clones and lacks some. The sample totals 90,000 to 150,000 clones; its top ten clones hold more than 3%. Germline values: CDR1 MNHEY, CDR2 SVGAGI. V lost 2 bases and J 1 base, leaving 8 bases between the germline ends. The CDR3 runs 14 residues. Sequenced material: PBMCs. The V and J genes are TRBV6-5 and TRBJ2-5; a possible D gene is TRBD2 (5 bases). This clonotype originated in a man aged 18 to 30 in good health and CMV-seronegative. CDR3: CASSYSGIQETQYF. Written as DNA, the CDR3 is TGTGCCAGCAGTTACAGCGGTATCCAAGAGACCCAGTACTTC.